The source of this TCR beta chain is a study of control samples from healthy donors and cancer patients. Some clones are missing from TCRdb's copy, which holds only in-frame ones; the method was immunoSEQ multiplex PCR. The data show under 75,000 clones, just over 90% seen once. This sequence originates from a woman in her forties or fifties with colorectal cancer. The sample comprised PBMCs.

The DNA of the CDR3 is TGCGCCAGCAGCTCCCACCGGACAGTTTTGAGAGACGCTAACTATGGCTACACCTTC. Its translation is CASSSHRTVLRDANYGYTF. The chain uses TRBV5-1 and TRBJ1-2, with D maybe TRBD1 (6 bases). Trimming cost V 3 bases and J 0 bases, with 24 bases left between them. The CDR3 has 19 residues. Germline CDR1 is SGHRS and CDR2 is YFSETQ.